The 32 T cell receptor beta chains presented below share a single source sample, sequenced in a study of T cells in Graves' hyperthyroidism and ophthalmopathy. Amplification of TCR beta CDR3 regions used RNA as the template. Researchers ran a first-round RT-PCR on the TCR CDR3 using the HTBI primer set. MiXCR, applied by TCRdb to the multiplex PCR reads, yields one record per CDR3 protein. The sample yields approximately 700,000 distinct CDR3 sequences, approximately 16% seen once. The sequencing input was blood. The receptor set was obtained from a man younger than 35 with Graves' hyperthyroidism.

This clonotype was recorded many times. The rearrangement uses TRBV6-6 and TRBJ2-7; the D gene is possibly TRBD2 (6 bases). Between the trimmed V and J ends, which lost 0 bases and 3 bases, there was a span of 12 bases. The CDR3 spans 15 residues. Germline V lookup: CDR1 MNHNY, CDR2 SVGAGI (reference sequence). The CDR3 DNA sequence: TGTGCCAGCAGTTACTCAGTCGGAGGGAGCTACGAGCAGTACTTC. As protein: CASSYSVGGSYEQYF.

In this sample, this clonotype turned up many times. V and J are TRBV11-2 and TRBJ2-7; TRBD2 might be the D (6 bases). Trimming pared 1 base from V and 3 bases from J, leaving 13 bases between. In germline, CDR1 is SGHAT, CDR2 FQNNGV. This CDR3 has 15 amino acids. The CDR3 loop is CASSLARTMGYEQYF. The CDR3 DNA sequence: TGTGCCAGCAGCTTAGCCCGGACTATGGGCTACGAGCAGTACTTC.

The chain employs TRBV15 and TRBJ2-1; 9 bases line up with TRBD2. The J call is in doubt because the DNA end fits TRBJ2-7 better. The CDR3 contains 16 residues. Germline V gene lookup returns CDR1 LNHNV and CDR2 YYDKDF (reference sequence). CDR3 nucleotide sequence: TGTGCCACCAGCAGAGGTAGCGGGAGCTCCTACAATGAGCAGTACTTC. Translating gives CATSRGSGSSYNEQYF.

This clonotype was seen many times. This chain links TRBV2 with TRBJ2-1; no definite D call. The CDR3 is 13 amino acids. Between the trimmed V and J ends, which lost 2 bases and 9 bases, there was a span of 11 bases. Germline V gene lookup returns CDR1 SNHLY and CDR2 FYNNEI. CDR3 protein: CASSERRAIEQFF. The CDR3 DNA sequence: TGTGCCAGCAGTGAAAGACGGGCGATTGAGCAGTTCTTC.

This clonotype occurred a few times. This rearrangement joins TRBV24-1 to TRBJ2-7; 7 bases are shared with TRBD1. This CDR3 contains 13 residues. Trimming removed 5 bases from V and 5 bases from J; junction bases left unmatched: 5. CDR1 is KGHDR and CDR2 is SFDVKD in the germline V gene. The CDR3 is CATSVATGDEQYF. The CDR3, as DNA: TGTGCCACCAGTGTAGCAACAGGGGACGAGCAGTACTTC.

The rearrangement joins TRBV19 to TRBJ2-1, with D possibly matching TRBD2 (6 bases). CDR1 is LNHDA, CDR2 SQIVND, per germline (reference sequence). This CDR3 comprises 14 residues. V lost 6 bases and J 7 bases, leaving 16 bases between the germline ends. CDR3 sequence reads: CASSGSRVSNEQFF. In DNA form, the CDR3 reads TGTGCCAGTAGCGGGAGTAGGGTATCGAATGAGCAGTTCTTC.

This clonotype was picked up a small number of times. The V gene is TRBV13, the J gene TRBJ2-5; TRBD2 is a possible D gene (7 bases). CDR3 size: 15 residues. Germline-derived CDR1 and CDR2 are PRHDT and FYEKMQ (reference sequence). Between the trimmed V and J ends, which lost 5 bases and 5 bases, there was a span of 18 bases. DNA for the CDR3: TGTGCCAGCAGCACCGGCCGAAAGGGGGGGGAGACCCAGTACTTC. This sequence encodes CASSTGRKGGETQYF.

This clonotype has ten or more counts. The CDR3 loop is CASSPGRTSGAYEQYF. CDR3 coding DNA: TGTGCCAGCAGCCCAGGGCGAACTAGCGGCGCCTACGAGCAGTACTTC. The chain has TRBV7-8 and TRBJ2-7; 8 bases fit TRBD2. CDR3 size: 16 residues. Trimming at V came to 5 bases and at J to 2 bases, leaving 11 bases not matched to a gene. Germline V CDR1 and CDR2: SGHVS, FQNEAQ.

This clonotype has ten or more counts. The CDR3 protein is CASTSLLDHNEQFF. The DNA of the CDR3 is TGTGCCAGCACCTCTCTACTAGATCACAATGAGCAGTTCTTC. J is TRBJ2-1 and V is TRBV6-2 or TRBV6-3; the D gene is possibly TRBD2 (5 bases). V shed 7 bases and J shed 5 bases, with 15 bases lying between them. The CDR3 runs to 14 residues. From germline, CDR1 is MNHEY and CDR2 SVGEGT.

The V and J genes are TRBV12-3 or TRBV12-4 and TRBJ1-2, with 9 positions matching TRBD1. The CDR3 extends over 13 amino acids. The J segment lost 6 bases and the V segment lost 7 bases, leaving 6 bases of the junction unmatched. The CDR3 bases are TGTGCCAGCACCACGGACAGGGGCCATGGCTACACCTTC. It is translated as CASTTDRGHGYTF.

V is TRBV6-1 and J is TRBJ2-7, with 8 bases matching TRBD1. Germline V gene lookup returns CDR1 MNHNS and CDR2 SASEGT. With 6 bases clipped from V and 2 bases from J, the junction kept 12 bases outside the gene matches. CDR3 length: 16 amino acids. CDR3 coding DNA: TGTGCCAGCAGGGGACCGAACAGGGGGGCCCCCTACGAGCAGTACTTC. It is translated as CASRGPNRGAPYEQYF.

This chain joins TRBV12-3 or TRBV12-4 and TRBJ2-2; the D is unclear. The CDR3 runs 14 residues. Trimming removed 8 bases from V and 6 bases from J, with 16 bases in between. For the CDR3, the DNA is TGTGCCAGCCACCCCGCCGAGTTCGCCGGGGAGCTGTTTTTT. This translates into CASHPAEFAGELFF.

This clonotype was detected many times. The chain employs TRBV28 and TRBJ1-2; D may be TRBD1 (5 bases). Germline assignment: CDR1 MDHEN and CDR2 SYDVKM. Trimming shortened V by 6 bases and J by 4 bases, and 15 bases separated the two germline ends. This CDR3 has 14 residues. In DNA, the CDR3 is TGTGCCAGCAGCCCACCGTGGGGGGGCTATGGCTACACCTTC. This gives the protein CASSPPWGGYGYTF.

This chain uses TRBV15 with TRBJ2-2; 7 positions agree with TRBD2. The junction had 8 bases not matched to a gene; V was cut back by 4 bases and J by 6 bases. CDR3 size: 15 residues. Germline V lookup: CDR1 LNHNV, CDR2 YYDKDF (reference sequence). Written as DNA, the CDR3 is TGTGCCACCAGCACTAGCGGCATAACACCCGGGGAGCTGTTTTTT. This sequence encodes CATSTSGITPGELFF.

This clonotype appeared many times. This chain joins TRBV6-1 and TRBJ2-7; D gene uncertain. This CDR3 is built from 12 residues. The germline gives CDR1 MNHNS, CDR2 SASEGT. Trimming pared 9 bases from V and 3 bases from J, leaving 12 bases between. The CDR3 region is CASLYRVYEQYF. CDR3 sequence (DNA): TGTGCCAGTCTATATCGGGTCTACGAGCAGTACTTC.

This clonotype was detected ten times or more. This chain connects TRBV18 to TRBJ1-2; 8 nucleotides align to TRBD1. Germline values: CDR1 KGHSH, CDR2 LQKENI. Unmatched junction bases numbered 7, after V lost 2 bases and J lost 8 bases. The CDR3 has 14 amino acids. The CDR3 here is CASSPGRGREGYTF. As DNA, the CDR3 is TGTGCCAGCTCACCAGGCAGGGGGCGCGAGGGCTACACCTTC.

The table lists this clonotype with many counts. The V gene is TRBV28, the J gene TRBJ2-6; D is ambiguous. Trimming took 7 bases from V and 2 from J, leaving 12 bases between them. CDR3 length: 15 amino acids. CDR1 is MDHEN, CDR2 SYDVKM, per germline. Here the CDR3 reads CASISESAGANVLTF. In DNA, the CDR3 is TGTGCCAGCATTTCCGAAAGTGCTGGGGCCAACGTCCTGACTTTC.

The rearrangement joins TRBV7-3 to TRBJ2-7; maybe TRBD2 (5 bases). V lost 0 bases to trimming and J lost 0 bases, with 18 bases between them. The CDR3 sequence is 18 residues long. Germline V gives CDR1 SGHTA, CDR2 FQGTGA. CDR3 in DNA: TGTGCCAGCAGCTTAACCGGTGGTCCTAGAGGGAGCTCCTACGAGCAGTACTTC. Its protein product is CASSLTGGPRGSSYEQYF.

As concerns this clonotype: This could be a read error, since a much larger clone is one nucleotide away. Here the CDR3 DNA reads TGTGCTAGTGGTTTGTCGACAGAAGGGAAGATCTACGAGCAGTTCTTC. It encodes CASGLSTEGKIYEQFF. This chain links TRBV12-5 with TRBJ2-7, with D perhaps TRBD1 (5 bases). The better agreement between TRBJ2-1 and the DNA end casts doubt on the J call. Germline CDR1 is LGHNT and CDR2 is FRNRAP. The CDR3 loop spans 16 amino acids.

This clonotype was counted a few times. The chain employs TRBV29-1 and TRBJ1-1; the match to TRBD1 covers 11 bases. The CDR3 sequence is 14 residues long. Germline CDR1 and CDR2: SQVTM and ANQGSEA. V lost 4 bases and J lost 4; bases outside the gene matches: 5. CDR3 protein: CSVVGQGASTEAFF. The CDR3 region has the DNA TGCAGCGTTGTAGGACAGGGGGCGAGCACTGAAGCTTTCTTT.

The V and J genes are TRBV4-1 and TRBJ2-5; weak D call: TRBD2 (6 bases). The CDR3 has 15 residues. Trimming left V 4 bases short and J 1 base short, with 13 bases between. In germline, CDR1 is MGHRA, CDR2 YSYEKL. The CDR3 DNA reads TGCGCCAGCAGCCTCGGGGGAGATCCCCAAGAGACCCAGTACTTC. It yields the protein CASSLGGDPQETQYF.

The table lists this clonotype with a few counts. The chain carries TRBV20-1 and TRBJ2-1; TRBD2 is a possible D gene (6 bases). CDR1 and CDR2 from the germline V gene are DFQATT and SNEGSKA (reference sequence). CDR3 length: 17 residues. The germline V and J ends were trimmed by 4 bases and 0 bases, with 19 bases remaining between them. CDR3: CSANRSWRDSSYNEQFF. The CDR3 DNA reads TGCAGTGCTAACCGTAGCTGGAGGGATAGCTCCTACAATGAGCAGTTCTTC.

This clonotype was detected ten times or more. The chain recombines TRBV6-1 with TRBJ2-1; TRBD2 aligns across 13 bases. V lost 5 bases, J lost 4 bases, and 8 bases stayed unmatched. Per the germline V gene, CDR1 is MNHNS and CDR2 is SASEGT. This CDR3 region has 17 residues. The CDR3 DNA is TGTGCCAGCAGTTACGGACTAGCGGGAGCGACATACAATGAGCAGTTCTTC. Amino acid sequence: CASSYGLAGATYNEQFF.

This clonotype was detected only a few times. The V gene is TRBV12-3 or TRBV12-4, the J gene TRBJ2-1; perhaps D is TRBD1 or TRBD2 (7 bases each). Trimming cost V 5 bases and J 0 bases, with 20 bases left between them. The CDR3 is 18 amino acids. The CDR3 sequence: CASSPSGGGEGSYNEQFF. The CDR3 nucleotides read TGTGCCAGCAGTCCGTCAGGGGGGGGTGAGGGCTCCTACAATGAGCAGTTCTTC.

This clonotype occurred many times. The gene calls are TRBV5-5 and TRBJ2-7; 8 positions match TRBD2. The J segment lost 5 bases and the V segment lost 5 bases, leaving 9 bases of the junction unmatched. This CDR3 has 14 residues. From germline, CDR1 is SGHKS and CDR2 YYEKEE (reference sequence). In nucleotides, the CDR3 is TGTGCCAGCAGGGAAGCGGGAGTTGAGGACGAGCAGTACTTC. Protein product: CASREAGVEDEQYF.

Many counts were recorded for this clonotype. This chain joins TRBV12-3 or TRBV12-4 and TRBJ1-5; D not certain. The CDR3 length is 13 residues. Trimming left V 5 bases short and J 7 bases short, with 12 bases between. This chain's CDR3 is CASSTRSEQPQHF. Written as DNA, the CDR3 is TGTGCCAGCAGTACCCGGTCGGAGCAGCCCCAGCATTTT.

This clonotype was detected many times. The rearrangement links TRBV3-1 to TRBJ2-1; D perhaps matches TRBD1 (5 bases). CDR1 is LGHDT and CDR2 is YNNKEL in the germline V gene (reference sequence). This CDR3 contains 12 residues. Between the trimmed V and J ends, which lost 3 bases and 10 bases, there was a span of 10 bases. The CDR3: CASSQDNREQFF. Written as DNA, the CDR3 is TGTGCCAGCAGCCAGGATAACAGGGAGCAGTTCTTC.

The rearrangement joins TRBV28 to TRBJ2-4; D is tentatively TRBD1 or TRBD2 (5 bases each). CDR3 length: 13 residues. From germline, CDR1 is MDHEN and CDR2 SYDVKM. The V and J ends lost 2 bases and 8 bases respectively, with 10 bases between them. In DNA form, the CDR3 reads TGTGCCAGCAGTTTAGGGACCCCACACATTCAGTACTTC. It encodes CASSLGTPHIQYF.

This clonotype was recorded many times. V gene TRBV7-8 combines with J gene TRBJ1-1, with D uncertain. Between the trimmed V and J ends, which lost 2 bases and 4 bases, there was a span of 11 bases. This CDR3 comprises 14 residues. Germline V gives CDR1 SGHVS, CDR2 FQNEAQ. In DNA, the CDR3 is TGTGCCAGCAGCTTACGGACGGGAAGCACTGAAGCTTTCTTT. Its translation is CASSLRTGSTEAFF.

This clonotype was counted a single time. The chain employs TRBV9 and TRBJ1-2, with unresolved D. The CDR3 is made up of 14 amino acids. The germline V and J ends were trimmed by 0 bases and 4 bases, with 10 bases remaining between them. The germline V gene has CDR1 SGDLS and CDR2 YYNGEE. Here the CDR3 reads CASSVGPVGYGYTF. The CDR3 DNA is TGTGCCAGCAGCGTAGGGCCTGTAGGCTATGGCTACACCTTC.

This clonotype occurred many times. The chain links TRBV27 to TRBJ2-5, with D hard to call. The V end was cut by 1 base, the J end by 6 bases, with 12 bases between. Germline V CDR1 and CDR2: MNHEY, SMNVEV (reference sequence). The CDR3 runs 14 residues. The CDR3 sequence: CASSLLGSAKTQYF. The DNA of the CDR3 is TGTGCCAGCAGTTTATTAGGCTCGGCGAAGACCCAGTACTTC.

This clonotype was found a few times. Written as DNA, the CDR3 is TGTGCCAGCAGTTACCCCGACAGGGGGCGAGGTGGCTACACCTTC. This sequence encodes CASSYPDRGRGGYTF. The chain combines TRBV6-2 or TRBV6-3 with TRBJ1-2, with TRBD1 identical over 10 bases. With 2 bases clipped from V and 7 bases from J, the junction kept 7 bases outside the gene matches. CDR3 length equals 15 residues. Germline CDR1 reads MNHEY; CDR2 reads SVGEGT.